The 4 T cell receptor beta chains presented below share a single source sample, sequenced in a study of Ad26.COV2.S vaccination and SARS-CoV-2 variants. Treatment specified: around 19 received Ad26.COV2.S at low or high dose, single or two shots; roughly five received placebo; per-sample allocation not given. After the first vaccine or placebo injection, samples were drawn on day 63. This table comes from immunoSEQ multiplex PCR, and its TCRdb copy is limited to in-frame clones, with some not included. The sample has under 400,000 clones; around 87% are singletons. This sample comprised peripheral blood, obtained in a trial of Ad26.COV2.S vaccine versus placebo. These receptors came from a person between 18 and 65 years old who received the Ad26.COV2.S COVID-19 vaccine or a placebo.

The V and J genes are TRBV7-6 and TRBJ1-5; TRBD1 is a possible D gene (5 bases). The germline V and J ends were trimmed by 5 bases and 1 base, with 15 bases remaining between them. Germline-derived CDR1 and CDR2 are SGHVS and FNYEAQ. The CDR3 has 16 amino acids. CDR3 in DNA: TGTGCCAGCAGCCCTTTTGGGGGACGGAGCAATCAGCCCCAGCATTTT. This translates into CASSPFGGRSNQPQHF.

The V gene is TRBV28, the J gene TRBJ2-3; the D gene is possibly TRBD2 (5 bases). The V end was cut by 3 bases, the J end by 3 bases, with 22 bases between. From germline, CDR1 is MDHEN and CDR2 SYDVKM. The CDR3 is made up of 18 amino acids. CDR3 in amino acids: CASSFLSLADVRTDTQYF. Here the CDR3 DNA reads TGTGCCAGCAGTTTCCTCTCCCTAGCCGACGTAAGGACAGATACGCAGTATTTT.

The chain couples TRBV30 to TRBJ2-7, with a tentative D call TRBD2 (6 bases). The CDR3 runs 14 residues. In germline, CDR1 is GTSNPN, CDR2 SVGIG (reference sequence). V lost 8 bases, J lost 0 bases, and 17 bases lay in between. The CDR3 spells CAQRRGRGSYEQYF. CDR3 in DNA: TGTGCCCAACGGAGGGGTAGGGGCTCCTACGAGCAGTACTTC.

The V and J genes are TRBV9 and TRBJ1-2; D unclear. The V end lost 7 bases, the J end lost 4 bases, and 20 bases lay between the germline ends. From germline, CDR1 is SGDLS and CDR2 YYNGEE. This CDR3 has 15 residues. CDR3: CASAVGGGRIYGYTF. The DNA for the CDR3 is TGTGCCAGCGCAGTAGGAGGCGGGCGGATCTATGGCTACACCTTC.